This is a list of T cell receptor beta chains from one sample in a study of T-cell reconstitution after alpha-beta-depleted transplantation in children. TCRdb re-called the PCR reads with MiXCR, one entry per CDR3 protein. The sample lists some 150,000 distinct CDR3 sequences, about 9% occurring once. The material was PBMCs, mostly from graft donor cells, obtained 180 days after TCRalphabeta/CD19-depleted stem cell transplant. These receptors were taken from a female patient between 2 and 10 years old who had a stem cell transplant for congenital amegakaryocytic thrombocytopenia, so the T cells may come from the graft donor. CDR3s include the opening cysteine and the closing phenylalanine or tryptophan. The D gene is left open where the match is weak. Clone size is given for some rows only: seen once, a few or many times, or a class if the clone is expanded.

v_call	cdr3_length	d_call	j_call	clone_size	cdr3_aa	cdr3_nt
TRBV12-3/TRBV12-4	16	.	TRBJ1-4	many	CASGEGLPATNEKLFF	TGTGCCAGCGGGGAGGGCCTCCCCGCAACTAATGAAAAACTGTTTTTT
TRBV10-2	14	.	TRBJ2-1	many	CASSESLLGGVQFF	TGCGCCAGCAGTGAGTCGCTGCTAGGTGGGGTGCAGTTCTTC
TRBV12-3/TRBV12-4	14	.	TRBJ2-7	.	CTISLSTGVYEQYF	TGTACCATCAGTTTGTCCACGGGGGTTTACGAGCAGTACTTC
TRBV10-3	16	.	TRBJ2-7	few	CAISDTGALNNYEQYF	TGTGCCATCAGTGATACAGGAGCCCTAAACAACTACGAGCAGTACTTC
TRBV5-1	15	TRBD1	TRBJ2-2	many	CASRSGTAYTGELFF	TGCGCCAGCCGGTCAGGGACAGCATACACCGGGGAGCTGTTTTTT
TRBV20-1	16	.	TRBJ1-6	.	CSARNYRDTIRSPLHF	TGCAGTGCTAGAAATTACCGGGACACCATTCGTTCACCCCTCCACTTT
TRBV6-1	15	TRBD2	TRBJ2-4	few	CASSRTGGAKNIQYF	TGTGCCAGCAGCCGCACGGGAGGGGCCAAAAACATTCAGTACTTC
TRBV29-1	13	TRBD1	TRBJ1-4	many	CSAMTGGDEKLFF	TGCAGCGCCATGACAGGGGGGGATGAAAAACTGTTTTTT
TRBV5-4	13	.	TRBJ2-1	few	CASSLGLPGEQFF	TGTGCCAGCAGCTTGGGACTTCCCGGTGAGCAGTTCTTC
TRBV29-1	12	.	TRBJ1-3	many	CSVVGVGNTIYF	TGCAGCGTTGTGGGGGTCGGAAACACCATATATTTT
TRBV3-1	17	TRBD1	TRBJ2-7	.	CACCRTPGQGISYEQYF	TGTGCCTGCTGCCGCACGCCGGGACAGGGAATATCCTACGAGCAGTACTTC